Here is one T cell receptor beta chain with its context. Its antigen is unknown. A single record per CDR3 protein comes from TCRdb applying MiXCR to the 5' RACE reads. This table has roughly 33,000 distinct CDR3 sequences, about 4.7% appearing once. This CDR3 is 12 amino acids long. With V trimmed by 6 bases and J by 9 bases, 2 bases remained unmatched. Germline CDR1 reads SGHTA; CDR2 reads FQGNSA. The record originates from a study of early T cells in non-severe SARS-CoV-2 infection. Notes on the study in general: Matching against VDJdb likely underestimated virus-specific expansions, favoring anti-spike CD8.

Material for sequencing was whole blood. The gene calls are TRBV7-2 and TRBJ1-1, with 12 bases lining up with TRBD1. The source of this sequence is an adult who was a healthcare worker with PCR-confirmed SARS-CoV-2 infection or an uninfected control (not recorded which). The CDR3 coding sequence is TGTGCCAGCAGGGGGGACAGGGGGCAAGCTTTCTTT. It encodes CASRGDRGQAFF.